Following are 16 T cell receptor beta chains from one sample sequenced in a study of cytomegalovirus exposure and HLA in healthy donors. The PCR used 60 Vbeta and 13 Jbeta primers. The repertoire was sequenced with immunoSEQ multiplex PCR; TCRdb's copy has only in-frame clones and lacks some. Here the sample spans 70,000 or so clones, approximately 68% being singletons. The sequenced sample was PBMCs. These receptors were collected from a woman aged 25 to 45 in good health and CMV-seronegative.

The genes are TRBV5-6 and TRBJ2-7, with 9 bases identical to TRBD1. This CDR3 is 15 amino acids long. The V gene end was trimmed by 0 bases and the J gene end by 6 bases; junction bases not matched to a gene: 7. CDR1 is SGHDT and CDR2 is YYEEEE in the germline V gene. The CDR3 DNA reads as TGTGCCAGCAGCTTGGCTGGGTCGACAGGGGGCGAGCAGTACTTC. Protein sequence: CASSLAGSTGGEQYF.

This chain uses TRBV4-2 with TRBJ1-4, with 7 bases that match TRBD1. CDR1 is LGHNA and CDR2 is YNFKEQ in the germline V gene. This CDR3 region has 16 residues. The ends lost 3 bases at V and 4 bases at J; junction bases unmatched: 8. CDR3 sequence (DNA): TGTGCCAGCAGCCAGGGGGTCGGACAGGTTAATGAAAAACTGTTTTTT. Residues: CASSQGVGQVNEKLFF.

The genes are TRBV11-1 and TRBJ2-5, with 8 positions matching TRBD1. V lost 0 bases to trimming and J lost 1 base; unmatched junction nucleotides: 4. Germline assignment: CDR1 SGHAT and CDR2 FQDESV (reference sequence). The CDR3 extends over 16 amino acids. CDR3 protein: CASSLAGTGGQETQYF. For the CDR3, the DNA is TGTGCCAGCAGCTTAGCGGGTACAGGGGGCCAAGAGACCCAGTACTTC.

The genes are TRBV7-9 and TRBJ1-6, with D perhaps TRBD1 (6 bases). CDR1 and CDR2 (germline): SEHNR, FQNEAQ (reference sequence). The V end lost 5 bases, the J end lost 11 bases, and 19 bases lay between the germline ends. This CDR3 has 15 residues. CDR3 bases: TGTGCCAGCAGCCCCCCGGACAGCATCGAGACACCCCTCCACTTT. Amino acid sequence: CASSPPDSIETPLHF.

This clone has only a few counts. The J gene is TRBJ2-7, the V gene TRBV27; D not resolved. V lost 3 bases, J lost 0 bases, and 6 bases lay in between. The CDR3 consists of 13 residues. From germline, CDR1 is MNHEY and CDR2 SMNVEV (reference sequence). CDR3 residues: CASSFTSSYEQYF. In nucleotides, the CDR3 is TGTGCCAGCAGTTTTACCAGCTCCTACGAGCAGTACTTC.

The chain links TRBV28 to TRBJ2-3; possibly TRBD2 for D (7 bases). CDR1 is MDHEN, CDR2 SYDVKM, per germline. The length of the CDR3 is 14 residues. The ends were cut back, 3 bases at V and 6 bases at J, with 13 bases in the middle. This CDR3 reads CASSFVQGGDTQYF. CDR3 sequence (DNA): TGTGCCAGCAGTTTCGTACAGGGAGGGGATACGCAGTATTTT. The whole variable domain, filled in from reference TRBV28 and TRBJ2-3, reads DVKVTQSSRYLVKRTGEKVFLECVQDMDHENMFWYRQDPGLGLRLIYFSYDVKMKEKGDIPEGYSVSREKKERFSLILESASTNQTSMYLCASSFVQGGDTQYFGPGTRLTVL.

This clone appeared once. The chain has TRBV28 and TRBJ1-1, with unresolved D. The CDR3 covers 14 residues. V was cut by 8 bases and J by 6 bases, with 19 bases left in between. CDR1 MDHEN and CDR2 SYDVKM come from the germline V gene. In nucleotides, the CDR3 is TGTGCCAGCTTAACTCGGCCGGGGAGGTCTGAAGCTTTCTTT. Its protein is CASLTRPGRSEAFF.

The chain combines TRBV28 with TRBJ1-4, with a possible D match to TRBD1 (5 bases). Germline V gene lookup returns CDR1 MDHEN and CDR2 SYDVKM. Trimming shortened V by 7 bases and J by 4 bases, and 13 bases separated the two germline ends. This CDR3 contains 14 residues. The CDR3 DNA reads as TGTGCCAGCAAAATGGGGGGGATTAATGAAAAACTGTTTTTT. Amino acid sequence: CASKMGGINEKLFF.

J is TRBJ1-1 and V is TRBV25-1; D gene ambiguous. Trimming removed 4 bases at V and 4 bases at J, with 13 bases between. In germline, CDR1 is MGHDK, CDR2 SYGVNS. CDR3 length: 14 residues. Here the CDR3 reads CASSGQLDTTEAFF. CDR3 bases: TGTGCCAGCAGTGGTCAGTTAGACACCACTGAAGCTTTCTTT.

V is TRBV5-1 and J is TRBJ2-5, with TRBD2 matching over 9 bases. CDR1 SGHRS and CDR2 YFSETQ come from the germline V gene. With 1 base clipped from V and 0 bases from J, the junction kept 7 bases outside the gene matches. The CDR3 sequence is 17 residues long. CDR3 residues: CASSLSPSGAYQETQYF. The CDR3 nucleotides read TGCGCCAGCAGCTTGTCCCCTAGCGGGGCATACCAAGAGACCCAGTACTTC.

This chain uses TRBV5-3 with TRBJ1-1; 7 bases are shared with TRBD1. TRBV5-3 is known as an ORF, though its function is uncertain. The CDR3 runs 13 residues. With 9 bases clipped from V and 2 bases from J, the junction kept 7 bases outside the gene matches. The CDR3 nucleotides read TGTGCCATGCAGGGGGATTTAAACACTGAAGCTTTCTTT. Its translation: CAMQGDLNTEAFF.

This chain links TRBV27 with TRBJ1-5; TRBD1 aligns across 8 bases. CDR3 length equals 15 residues. Trimming removed 7 bases from V and 5 bases from J; junction bases left unmatched: 10. The V gene's germline CDR1 is MNHEY and CDR2 SMNVEV (reference sequence). CDR3 DNA sequence: TGTGCCAGCATGGTATGGCAGGGGGCCGATCAGCCCCAGCATTTT. Its protein product is CASMVWQGADQPQHF.

The chain links TRBV25-1 to TRBJ1-2; D uncertain. The CDR3 is 15 residues long. V shed 4 bases and J shed 4 bases, with 16 bases lying between them. CDR1 is MGHDK and CDR2 is SYGVNS in the germline V gene. The CDR3: CASSGAAVEGYGYTF. CDR3 nucleotides: TGTGCCAGCAGTGGGGCCGCGGTGGAGGGCTATGGCTACACCTTC.

The chain has TRBV4-2 and TRBJ1-2; 7 bases align to TRBD1. V was pared by 4 bases and J by 2 bases, with 7 bases of the junction left unmatched. This CDR3 comprises 15 residues. The V gene's germline CDR1 is LGHNA and CDR2 YNFKEQ. This CDR3 reads CASSPRGQENYGYTF. In nucleotides, the CDR3 is TGTGCCAGCAGCCCGCGAGGACAGGAAAACTATGGCTACACCTTC.

This clone was observed a single time. The rearrangement uses TRBV7-2 and TRBJ2-7, with 11 bases identical to TRBD1. The CDR3 runs 15 residues. J was trimmed by 2 bases and V by 6 bases; bases with no gene match: 6. Germline lookup yields CDR1 SGHTA and CDR2 FQGNSA. The CDR3 spells CASRLDRGLTYEQYF. In DNA form, the CDR3 reads TGTGCCAGCAGATTGGACAGGGGGCTGACCTACGAGCAGTACTTC.

The rearrangement uses TRBV4-3 and TRBJ2-1; D not resolved. This CDR3 has 12 residues. Germline V CDR1 and CDR2: LGHNA, YSLEER. With 4 bases removed from V and 8 bases from J, the gap between germline ends came to 9 bases. CDR3 nucleotides: TGCGCCAGCAGCCTCCGCCGGGATGAGCAGTTCTTC. Translation gives CASSLRRDEQFF.